Following are 8 T cell receptor beta chains from one sample sequenced in a study of T-cell memory formation after mild COVID-19. Each CDR3 protein gets one entry after TCRdb re-called the 5' RACE reads with MiXCR. The table has 100,000 to 150,000 distinct CDR3 sequences, over 15% seen once. Material: PBMCs or a T cell subset sorted from them (not recorded which). The receptor source for this set is a young man who had mild COVID-19 (a few samples of this study predate the infection). Cell type and time point are not known.

This clonotype has at least ten counts. This sequence joins TRBV10-3 and TRBJ2-1; D may correspond to TRBD1 or TRBD2 (5 bases each). V was trimmed by 3 bases and J by 9 bases, leaving 21 bases between them. The CDR3 sequence is 16 residues long. Germline CDR1 and CDR2: ENHRY and SYGVKD. The CDR3 DNA is TGTGCCATCAGTGAAAGGTCCCCCCGTGAGGGGCTTGAGCAGTTCTTC. The encoded protein is CAISERSPREGLEQFF.

This clonotype appeared a single time. V is TRBV7-2 and J is TRBJ1-5; D ambiguous. The V end was cut by 5 bases, the J end by 8 bases, with 10 bases between. Germline lookup yields CDR1 SGHTA and CDR2 FQGNSA. This CDR3 region has 12 residues. The CDR3 DNA reads TGTGCCAGCAGCCCTACTCGCGAGCCCCAGCATTTT. Amino acid sequence: CASSPTREPQHF.

The chain joins TRBV7-9 to TRBJ1-2; the D gene is possibly TRBD1 (5 bases). The CDR3 is 14 amino acids. V was shortened by 3 bases and J by 2 bases, with 10 bases between the two germline ends. Germline-derived CDR1 and CDR2 are SEHNR and FQNEAQ (reference sequence). This chain's CDR3 is CASSFQGPNYGYTF. The DNA for the CDR3 is TGTGCCAGCAGCTTCCAGGGCCCAAACTATGGCTACACCTTC.

This clonotype was detected only a few times. The rearrangement links TRBV27 to TRBJ2-1; 9 bases map to TRBD1. J lost 14 bases, V lost 0 bases, and 5 bases had no gene match. The germline gives CDR1 MNHEY, CDR2 SMNVEV (reference sequence). CDR3 size: 13 residues. CDR3 sequence reads: CASSLSIWDREFF. For the CDR3, the DNA is TGTGCCAGCAGTTTATCGATCTGGGACAGGGAGTTCTTC.

This clonotype has more than one count but fewer than ten. The rearrangement joins TRBV6-5 to TRBJ1-4, with D possibly matching TRBD1 (5 bases). Trimming pared 2 bases from V and 8 bases from J, leaving 15 bases between. Germline assignment: CDR1 MNHEY and CDR2 SVGAGI. The CDR3 totals 15 residues. CDR3 in DNA: TGTGCCAGCAGTTACGGGGGGGACTTGGGCGAAAAACTGTTTTTT. Translating gives CASSYGGDLGEKLFF.

The gene calls are TRBV18 and TRBJ2-5; no clear D. CDR3 size: 13 residues. The germline gives CDR1 KGHSH, CDR2 LQKENI. V lost 3 bases and J lost 7, with 12 bases in between. The CDR3: CASSPPGFWTQYF. The CDR3, as DNA: TGTGCCAGCTCACCTCCCGGATTCTGGACCCAGTACTTC.

This chain links TRBV5-1 with TRBJ2-1, with TRBD1 matching 9 bases. Germline V lookup: CDR1 SGHRS, CDR2 YFSETQ. The V gene end was trimmed by 0 bases and the J gene end by 9 bases; junction bases not matched to a gene: 7. There are 15 residues in the CDR3. CDR3 nucleotides: TGCGCCAGCAGCTTGGGACAGGGGGATAGGGGTGAGCAGTTCTTC. This translates into CASSLGQGDRGEQFF.

The chain recombines TRBV7-8 with TRBJ1-1; D gene uncertain. CDR1 is SGHVS, CDR2 FQNEAQ, per germline. The length of the CDR3 is 13 residues. The V gene lost 3 bases and the J gene lost 1 base, with 6 bases spanning the gap. The DNA of the CDR3 is TGTGCCAGCAGCTTGGATACGAACACTGAAGCTTTCTTT. Translating gives CASSLDTNTEAFF.